Given below is one T cell receptor (beta chain) in context. CDR1 MNHEY and CDR2 SVGAGI come from the germline V gene. This CDR3 region has 15 residues. The V end was cut by 6 bases, the J end by 3 bases, with 14 bases between. The sample is drawn from a study of T cell responses to AZD1222 COVID-19 vaccine. Generated by immunoSEQ multiplex PCR, the TCRdb table keeps only in-frame clones and is missing some. The sample holds some 120,000 clones, approximately 88% seen once. The chain links TRBV6-5 to TRBJ2-2, with TRBD2 as a possible D gene (6 bases). This receptor was taken from an adult in good health. Here the sequenced sample was peripheral blood, taken on day 0 of AZD1222 vaccination. As DNA, the CDR3 is TGTGCCAGCAGCCTCACTTCGGGGGACACCGGGGAGCTGTTTTTT. It specifies CASSLTSGDTGELFF.